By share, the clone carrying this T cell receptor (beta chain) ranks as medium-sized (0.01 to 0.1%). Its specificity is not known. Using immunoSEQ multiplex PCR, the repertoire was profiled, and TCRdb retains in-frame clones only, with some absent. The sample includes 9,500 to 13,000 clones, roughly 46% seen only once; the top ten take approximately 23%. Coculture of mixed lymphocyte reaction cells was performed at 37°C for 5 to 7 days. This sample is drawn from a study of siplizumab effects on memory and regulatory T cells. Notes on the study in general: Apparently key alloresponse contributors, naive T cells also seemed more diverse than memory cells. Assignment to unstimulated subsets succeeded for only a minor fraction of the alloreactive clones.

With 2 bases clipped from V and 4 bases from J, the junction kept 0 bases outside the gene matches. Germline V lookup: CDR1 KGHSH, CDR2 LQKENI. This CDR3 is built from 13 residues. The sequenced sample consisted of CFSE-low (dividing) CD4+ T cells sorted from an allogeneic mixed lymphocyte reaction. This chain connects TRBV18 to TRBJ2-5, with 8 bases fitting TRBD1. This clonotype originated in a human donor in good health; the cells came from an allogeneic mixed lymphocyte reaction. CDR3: CASSPGQGETQYF. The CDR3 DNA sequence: TGTGCCAGCTCACCAGGACAGGGAGAGACCCAGTACTTC.